These T cell receptor beta chains were read from a single sample in a study of cytomegalovirus exposure and HLA in healthy donors. TCRdb's copy holds only in-frame clones and misses some; the assay was immunoSEQ multiplex PCR. The sample lists tens of thousands of clones; approximately 70% were seen once. What was sequenced was PBMCs. The source of these receptors is a man aged 30 to 39 in good health and CMV-seronegative. CDR3s include the opening cysteine and the closing phenylalanine or tryptophan. The D gene is left open where the match is weak. The size field is filled for only some rows; it gives once, few, many or a size class.

>NA|TRBV29-1|TRBJ2-2|NA
TGCAGCGTTACACAGGGTCGGTCGAACACCGGGGAGCTGTTTTTT
CSVTQGRSNTGELFF
>NA|TRBV10-3|TRBJ1-1|NA
TGTGCCATCAGCTCCGCGGCGGGGACTGAAGCTTTCTTT
CAISSAAGTEAFF
>NA|TRBV4-2|TRBJ1-1|NA
TGTGCCAGCAGCCAACGGTCGACGGGGGGCGAATGGGCTTTCTTT
CASSQRSTGGEWAFF
>NA|TRBV5-5|TRBJ2-7|NA
TGTGCCAGCAGCTCGCCGGAATTAGAACGAGGGCTACGACGCGAGCAGTACTTC
CASSSPELERGLRREQYF
>NA|TRBV2|TRBJ2-1|TRBD2
TGTGCCAGCAGTTTTAGCGGGGGGGCGGGTAATGAGCAGTTCTTC
CASSFSGGAGNEQFF
>NA|TRBV28|TRBJ1-4|NA
TGTGCCAGCAGTTTCCGGAGGGCAACTAATGAAAAACTGTTTTTT
CASSFRRATNEKLFF
>NA|TRBV5-1|TRBJ2-3|TRBD1
TGCGCCAGCAGCACGGGACAGGGGGCCTTGTGGTATTTT
CASSTGQGALWYF
>NA|TRBV4-3|TRBJ2-3|NA
TGCGCCAGCAGCCTCTTTAGGGGGGATACGCAGTATTTT
CASSLFRGDTQYF
>NA|TRBV6-1|TRBJ2-7|NA
TGTGCCAGCAGTGAAGGGCTAGCGTCGAACGAGCAGTACTTC
CASSEGLASNEQYF
>few|TRBV16|TRBJ1-1|TRBD1
TGTGCCAGCAGCCCGAGACAGGGCCGAACTGAAGCTTTCTTT
CASSPRQGRTEAFF
>once|TRBV5-1|TRBJ1-1|TRBD1
TGCGCCAGCAGCTTGTGGGACAGGGGGAATACTGAAGCTTTCTTT
CASSLWDRGNTEAFF
>NA|TRBV2|TRBJ2-3|TRBD2
TGTGCCAGCAGACATTTGGGGGAGCGGGAAAGCCTTACAGATACGCAGTATTTT
CASRHLGERESLTDTQYF
>NA|TRBV7-2|TRBJ1-6|TRBD1
TGTGCCAGCAGTCCTCCAAGGGGGCTAAATTCACCCCTCCACTTT
CASSPPRGLNSPLHF
>NA|TRBV9|TRBJ1-6|NA
TGTGCCAGCAGCGTAGGAGATTCACCCCTCCACTTT
CASSVGDSPLHF
>NA|TRBV5-1|TRBJ2-2|TRBD2
TGCGCCAGCAGCTCGGGACTAGCGGGGGGGAGTACCGGGGAGCTGTTTTTT
CASSSGLAGGSTGELFF
>NA|TRBV10-3|TRBJ2-7|TRBD1
TGTGCCATCAGTTCCGGGACAGGGAACGACGAGCAGTACTTC
CAISSGTGNDEQYF
>NA|TRBV9|TRBJ1-4|NA
TGTGCCAGCGGCCTGGGGGCAGATCGAGAAGGAAAACTGTTTTTT
CASGLGADREGKLFF
>NA|TRBV7-2|TRBJ1-5|NA
TGTGCCAGCAGCTTACAGTACAATCAGCCCCAGCATTTT
CASSLQYNQPQHF
>NA|TRBV7-9|TRBJ1-1|NA
TGTGCCAGCAGCCCGCAGGGCCCTGAAGCTTTCTTT
CASSPQGPEAFF
>NA|TRBV19|TRBJ1-1|TRBD1
TGTGCCAGTAGTATCGGACAGGCCTCTGTTCGTGAAGCTTTCTTT
CASSIGQASVREAFF
>NA|TRBV2|TRBJ1-5|NA
TGTGCCAGCAGTGTCGAGACAATAAATCAGCCCCAGCATTTT
CASSVETINQPQHF
>NA|TRBV27|TRBJ2-7|TRBD1
TGTGCCAGCAGGCGGACAGGGTCATCCTACGAGCAGTACTTC
CASRRTGSSYEQYF
>NA|TRBV5-1|TRBJ1-1|NA
TGCGCCAGCAGTGAGGAGATGAACACTGAAGCTTTCTTT
CASSEEMNTEAFF
>few|TRBV4-3|TRBJ1-3|TRBD1
TGCGCCAGCAGTCCAGGGACAGGGGGCTCCTACATTGGAAACACCATATATTTT
CASSPGTGGSYIGNTIYF
>NA|TRBV2|TRBJ1-5|TRBD1
TGTGCCAGCAGTGAGGAGACAGGGGTTGTTCAGCCCCAGCATTTT
CASSEETGVVQPQHF
>NA|TRBV7-9|TRBJ1-4|TRBD1
TGTGCCAGCAGCCCTACAGGACAGGTCAGGAATGAAAAACTGTTTTTT
CASSPTGQVRNEKLFF
>NA|TRBV18|TRBJ1-1|NA
TGTGCCAGCTCACCAGTGGCGAACACTGAAGCTTTCTTT
CASSPVANTEAFF
>once|TRBV7-2|TRBJ1-6|NA
TGTGCCAGCAGCTACCGGGGGGGGACTGCCTCACCCCTCCACTTT
CASSYRGGTASPLHF
>NA|TRBV13|TRBJ2-1|TRBD2
TGTGCCAGCAGCTTGCTGCTAGCGGGGGGGTCGGTCGGGGAGCAGTTCTTC
CASSLLLAGGSVGEQFF
>NA|TRBV20-1|TRBJ1-2|NA
TGCAGTGCTAGTGGCGAGGATGGCTACACCTTC
CSASGEDGYTF
>NA|TRBV5-1|TRBJ1-4|NA
TGCGCCAGCAGCTTGACAGACGCAACTAATGAAAAACTGTTTTTT
CASSLTDATNEKLFF
>NA|TRBV5-1|TRBJ2-2|TRBD1
TGCGCCAGCAGCTCCACAGGGACAGTCAACACCGGGGAGCTGTTTTTT
CASSSTGTVNTGELFF
>NA|TRBV27|TRBJ2-7|TRBD2
TGTGCCAGCCGACCTTCTAGCGGGGGCCAATACGAGCAGTACTTC
CASRPSSGGQYEQYF
>NA|TRBV29-1|TRBJ2-5|NA
TGCAGCGTTGAGCGCCCTGGAGGGGGCGCAGAGACCCAGTACTTC
CSVERPGGGAETQYF
>NA|TRBV7-6|TRBJ1-1|NA
TGTGCCAGCAGCTTATCGAGGTCTGAAGCTTTCTTT
CASSLSRSEAFF
>once|TRBV6-5|TRBJ2-1|NA
TGTGCCAGCAGTGAGGTTGGAGGTTACAATGAGCAGTTCTTC
CASSEVGGYNEQFF
>NA|TRBV4-3|TRBJ1-5|TRBD1
TGCGCCAGCAGCCCAGAGACAGGGGGTAGTCAGCCCCAGCATTTT
CASSPETGGSQPQHF
>NA|TRBV20-1|TRBJ1-1|NA
TGCAGTGCCCGGAAGGGGACTGAAGCTTTCTTT
CSARKGTEAFF
>few|TRBV18|TRBJ1-4|NA
TGTGCCAGCTCACCCTCTGCGGGCCTTAGCGATGAAAAACTGTTTTTT
CASSPSAGLSDEKLFF
>NA|TRBV10-3|TRBJ2-5|TRBD1
TGTGCCATCAGTGACACAGGGGTAGAGACCCAGTACTTC
CAISDTGVETQYF